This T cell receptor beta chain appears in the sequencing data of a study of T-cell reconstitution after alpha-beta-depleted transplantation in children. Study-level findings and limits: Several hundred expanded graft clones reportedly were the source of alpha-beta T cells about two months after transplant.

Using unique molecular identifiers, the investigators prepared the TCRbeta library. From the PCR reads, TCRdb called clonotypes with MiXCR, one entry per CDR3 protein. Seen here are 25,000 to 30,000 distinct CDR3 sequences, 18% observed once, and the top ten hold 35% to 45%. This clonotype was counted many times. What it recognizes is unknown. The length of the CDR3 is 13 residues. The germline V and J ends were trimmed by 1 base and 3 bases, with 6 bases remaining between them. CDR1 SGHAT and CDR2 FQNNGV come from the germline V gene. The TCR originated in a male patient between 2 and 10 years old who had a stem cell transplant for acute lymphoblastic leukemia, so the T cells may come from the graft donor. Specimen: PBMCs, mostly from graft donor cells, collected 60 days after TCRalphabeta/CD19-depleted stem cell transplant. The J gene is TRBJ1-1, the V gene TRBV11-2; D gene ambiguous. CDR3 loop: CASSLGEDTEAFF. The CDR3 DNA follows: TGTGCCAGCAGCTTAGGGGAGGACACTGAAGCTTTCTTT. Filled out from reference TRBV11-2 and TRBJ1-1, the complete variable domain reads EAGVAQSPRYKIIEKRQSVAFWCNPISGHATLYWYQQILGQGPKLLIQFQNNGVVDDSQLPKDRFSAERLKGVDSTLKIQPAKLEDSAVYLCASSLGEDTEAFFGQGTRLTVV.